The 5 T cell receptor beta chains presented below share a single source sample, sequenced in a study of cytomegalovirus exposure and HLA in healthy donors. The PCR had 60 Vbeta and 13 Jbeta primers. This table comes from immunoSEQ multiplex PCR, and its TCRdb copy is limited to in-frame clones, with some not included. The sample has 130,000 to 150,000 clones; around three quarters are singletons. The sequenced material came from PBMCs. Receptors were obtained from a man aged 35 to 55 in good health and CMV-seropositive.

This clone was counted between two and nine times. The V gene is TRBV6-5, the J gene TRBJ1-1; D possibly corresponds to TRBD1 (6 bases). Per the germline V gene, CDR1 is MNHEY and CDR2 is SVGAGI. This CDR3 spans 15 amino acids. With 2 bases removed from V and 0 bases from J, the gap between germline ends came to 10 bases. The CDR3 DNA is TGTGCCAGCAGTTACAACGCAGGGGTGAACACTGAAGCTTTCTTT. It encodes CASSYNAGVNTEAFF.

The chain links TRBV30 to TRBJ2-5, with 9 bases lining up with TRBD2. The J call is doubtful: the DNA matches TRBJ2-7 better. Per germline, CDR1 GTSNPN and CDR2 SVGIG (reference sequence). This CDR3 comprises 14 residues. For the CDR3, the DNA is TGTGCCTGGAGGCCAGCGGGAGGTTTTTACGAGCAGTACTTC. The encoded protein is CAWRPAGGFYEQYF.

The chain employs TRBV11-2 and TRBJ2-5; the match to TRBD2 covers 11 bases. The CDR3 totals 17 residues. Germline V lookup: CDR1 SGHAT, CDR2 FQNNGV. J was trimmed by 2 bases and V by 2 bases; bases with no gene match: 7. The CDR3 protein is CASSLSPRLAGQETQYF. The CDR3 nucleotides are TGTGCCAGCAGCTTATCGCCCCGACTAGCGGGGCAAGAGACCCAGTACTTC.

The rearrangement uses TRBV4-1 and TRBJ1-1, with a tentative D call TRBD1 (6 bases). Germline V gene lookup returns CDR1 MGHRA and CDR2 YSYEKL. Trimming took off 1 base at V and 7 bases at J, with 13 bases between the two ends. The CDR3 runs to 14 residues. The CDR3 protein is CASSQGGGGGEAFF. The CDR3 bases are TGCGCCAGCAGCCAAGGCGGGGGCGGGGGTGAAGCTTTCTTT.

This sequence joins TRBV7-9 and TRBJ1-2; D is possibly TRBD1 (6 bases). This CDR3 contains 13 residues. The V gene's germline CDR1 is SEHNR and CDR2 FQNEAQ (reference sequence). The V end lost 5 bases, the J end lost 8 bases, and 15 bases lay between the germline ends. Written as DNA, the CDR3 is TGTGCCAGCAGCCCCCAGGGGTCGGGCGGCTACACCTTC. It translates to CASSPQGSGGYTF.